The 23 T cell receptor beta chains below come from one sample, sequenced in a study of blood T cells in healthy people across ages. Then a second PCR, running roughly 7 to 11 cycles, was carried out with a sample-barcoded 5' primer and a J-beta primer mix. MiXCR was run by TCRdb on the 5' RACE reads, yielding one entry per CDR3 protein. Among about 970,000 distinct CDR3 sequences listed, roughly 47% were seen once. Material for sequencing was blood. The receptors were gathered from a woman in her sixties or seventies in good health.

The rearrangement uses TRBV3-1 and TRBJ2-5; D unclear. The CDR3 covers 14 residues. Germline values: CDR1 LGHDT, CDR2 YNNKEL (reference sequence). The ends were cut back, 3 bases at V and 7 bases at J, with 15 bases in the middle. In nucleotides, the CDR3 is TGTGCCAGCAGCCATGCGTCTGGGGTCGGGACCCAGTACTTC. Amino acids: CASSHASGVGTQYF.

In its sample, this clonotype was seen a few times. V gene TRBV20-1 combines with J gene TRBJ2-5; no clear D gene. The CDR3 loop spans 13 amino acids. The germline gives CDR1 DFQATT, CDR2 SNEGSKA (reference sequence). Trimming took 3 bases from V and 4 from J, leaving 12 bases between them. CDR3 sequence (DNA): TGCAGTGCTAGGTCAGCCTTAGGAGAGACCCAGTACTTC. Amino acid sequence: CSARSALGETQYF.

V is TRBV20-1 and J is TRBJ2-1; weak D call: TRBD1 (6 bases). In germline, CDR1 is DFQATT, CDR2 SNEGSKA (reference sequence). The V end lost 5 bases, the J end lost 4 bases, and 12 bases lay between the germline ends. The CDR3 is made up of 13 amino acids. The CDR3 is CSAGPRGYNEQFF. The CDR3 DNA sequence: TGCAGTGCTGGGCCCAGGGGATACAATGAGCAGTTCTTC.

The rearrangement joins TRBV5-1 to TRBJ2-5; tentative D call: TRBD1 (6 bases). TRBJ2-7 matches the DNA end more closely, so the J call is doubtful. This CDR3 is built from 14 residues. Germline V gene data show CDR1 as SGHRS and CDR2 as YFSETQ. The CDR3 coding sequence is TGCGCCAGCAGCTTGGCCCTACAGGGTCACGAGCAGTACTTC. This encodes CASSLALQGHEQYF.

DNA for the CDR3: TGTGCCAGCAGCTTGGGGGAACAGCTCGCGAACACCGGGGAGCTGTTTTTT. It is translated as CASSLGEQLANTGELFF. V and J are TRBV13 and TRBJ2-2; D possibly uses TRBD1 or TRBD2 (5 bases each). Germline lookup yields CDR1 PRHDT and CDR2 FYEKMQ (reference sequence). The CDR3 spans 17 residues. Trimming stripped 3 bases from V and 0 bases from J, with 14 bases between.

In this sample, this clonotype turned up a few times. The CDR3 DNA follows: TGCGCCAGCAGCCATAATCCTACTCGCTCCTACGAGCAGTACTTC. Protein: CASSHNPTRSYEQYF. The chain links TRBV4-1 to TRBJ2-7; D gene uncertain. The germline V and J ends were trimmed by 3 bases and 0 bases, with 12 bases remaining between them. Germline V gene data show CDR1 as MGHRA and CDR2 as YSYEKL. This CDR3 region has 15 residues.

This sequence joins TRBV12-3 or TRBV12-4 and TRBJ1-5, with D maybe TRBD1 (6 bases). Trimming shortened V by 5 bases and J by 0 bases, and 11 bases separated the two germline ends. This CDR3 comprises 15 residues. The CDR3 nucleotides read TGTGCCAGCAGTATTCGACAGGATAGCAATCAGCCCCAGCATTTT. As protein: CASSIRQDSNQPQHF.

This chain uses TRBV25-1 with TRBJ2-7; the D gene is possibly TRBD2 (5 bases). The DNA end lines up better with TRBJ2-5; the J call may be wrong. CDR3 size: 15 residues. Per the germline V gene, CDR1 is MGHDK and CDR2 is SYGVNS. The CDR3 DNA sequence: TGTGCCAGCAGTGATGTAGGCGGGCTGGGGGAGACCCAGTACTTC. Its translation: CASSDVGGLGETQYF.

In its sample, this clonotype was seen a few times. This chain uses TRBV4-1 with TRBJ2-1; 10 bases match TRBD1. CDR1 is MGHRA and CDR2 is YSYEKL in the germline V gene. After removal of 1 base from V and 6 bases from J, the junction contained 3 bases not matched to a gene. This CDR3 is 15 amino acids long. CDR3 sequence: CASSQGQGAVNEQFF. The CDR3 region has the DNA TGCGCCAGCAGCCAAGGACAGGGGGCTGTCAATGAGCAGTTCTTC.

The chain employs TRBV28 and TRBJ2-7; D ambiguous. This CDR3 comprises 14 residues. CDR1 and CDR2 from the germline V gene are MDHEN and SYDVKM. V lost 2 bases and J 6 bases, leaving 14 bases between the germline ends. CDR3 protein: CASSLGLRAFEQYF. The CDR3, as DNA: TGTGCCAGCAGTTTAGGTTTAAGGGCCTTCGAGCAGTACTTC.

The rearrangement uses TRBV5-1 and TRBJ1-4, with D possibly being TRBD1 (6 bases). This CDR3 is built from 15 residues. Germline CDR1 SGHRS, CDR2 YFSETQ. Deletions cut 1 base from V and 7 bases from J, with 14 bases between. Here the CDR3 reads CASSLRGGGGEKLFF. The CDR3 region has the DNA TGCGCCAGCAGCTTGAGAGGGGGAGGTGGTGAAAAACTGTTTTTT.

This clonotype has just a few counts. The gene calls are TRBV5-1 and TRBJ2-7; D not certain. V lost 0 bases and J 2 bases, leaving 9 bases between the germline ends. Germline loops: CDR1 SGHRS, CDR2 YFSETQ. The CDR3 has 14 amino acids. The CDR3 nucleotides read TGCGCCAGCAGCTTGGCCGTCTACCCCTACGAGCAGTACTTC. Its protein is CASSLAVYPYEQYF.

This clonotype was seen only a few times. The chain links TRBV20-1 to TRBJ2-7, with 7 bases aligning to TRBD2. Germline CDR1 and CDR2: DFQATT and SNEGSKA (reference sequence). J gave up 6 bases and V 0 bases, and 14 bases lay outside the gene matches. The CDR3 spans 16 residues. The CDR3 sequence is CSARDLGGTAIGEQYF. In DNA form, the CDR3 reads TGCAGTGCTAGAGATCTGGGAGGGACCGCAATCGGCGAGCAGTACTTC.

This clonotype has a handful of counts. The chain carries TRBV27 and TRBJ2-1, with 7 bases fitting TRBD2. Per the germline V gene, CDR1 is MNHEY and CDR2 is SMNVEV (reference sequence). V lost 5 bases to trimming and J lost 1 base; unmatched junction nucleotides: 5. The CDR3 spans 15 residues. Written as DNA, the CDR3 is TGTGCCAGCAGTCCCAGGCGGGGGTCCTACAATGAGCAGTTCTTC. Its protein is CASSPRRGSYNEQFF.

The chain is built from TRBV20-1 and TRBJ2-5; 10 nucleotides line up with TRBD1. V was pared by 5 bases and J by 8 bases, with 8 bases of the junction left unmatched. The CDR3 is 13 residues long. Germline CDR1 is DFQATT and CDR2 is SNEGSKA (reference sequence). The CDR3 sequence is CSAARDRGFTQYF. Written as DNA, the CDR3 is TGCAGTGCTGCCCGGGACAGGGGTTTTACCCAGTACTTC.

The V call is TRBV4-2, the J call TRBJ2-1, with unresolved D. This CDR3 comprises 16 residues. The germline CDR1 and CDR2 sequences are LGHNA and YNFKEQ. Trimming cost V 4 bases and J 6 bases, with 19 bases left between them. The CDR3 loop is CASSPVGGLCSNEQFF. The CDR3 bases are TGTGCCAGCAGCCCCGTGGGTGGGCTATGCTCCAATGAGCAGTTCTTC.

With respect to this clonotype: A clone one base away is much larger, so this may be a read error. This chain uses TRBV29-1 with TRBJ2-5; possible D gene TRBD1, 5 bases. This CDR3 is 11 amino acids long. Germline values: CDR1 SQVTM, CDR2 ANQGSEA. Trimming took off 7 bases at V and 11 bases at J, with 17 bases between the two ends. CDR3 sequence reads: CSGGTTDKQYF. CDR3 coding DNA: TGCAGCGGGGGTACTACGGACAAGCAGTACTTC. Based on the CDR3 plus reference TRBV29-1 and TRBJ2-5, the full variable domain is SAVISQKPSRDICQRGTSLTIQCQVDSQVTMMFWYRQQPGQSLTLIATANQGSEATYESGFVIDKFPISRPNLTFSTLTVSNMSPEDSSIYLCSGGTTDKQYFGPGTRLLVL.

This clonotype was found a few times. In DNA, the CDR3 is TGCAGCGGGGGCCTAAGGGGCGGGGAGCTGTTTTTT. Protein: CSGGLRGGELFF. This rearrangement joins TRBV29-1 to TRBJ2-2; D is perhaps TRBD1 (5 bases). From germline, CDR1 is SQVTM and CDR2 ANQGSEA. The CDR3 sequence is 12 residues long. V was trimmed by 7 bases and J by 7 bases, leaving 13 bases between them.

The chain links TRBV7-2 to TRBJ2-3, with no clear D. The CDR3 is 13 amino acids. V was trimmed by 2 bases and J by 4 bases, leaving 7 bases between them. Germline-derived CDR1 and CDR2 are SGHTA and FQGNSA. CDR3 residues: CASSLSPPDTQYF. CDR3 bases: TGTGCCAGCAGCTTATCACCCCCAGATACGCAGTATTTT.

The chain is built from TRBV11-2 and TRBJ2-3; tentatively, D is TRBD2 (5 bases). The V gene's germline CDR1 is SGHAT and CDR2 FQNNGV. Trimming removed 5 bases from V and 4 bases from J, with 19 bases in between. This CDR3 is built from 16 residues. The chain's CDR3 is CASSILGGKAADTQYF. In DNA form, the CDR3 reads TGTGCCAGCAGCATCCTTGGAGGAAAAGCCGCAGATACGCAGTATTTT. The full variable domain, rest sourced from reference TRBV11-2 and TRBJ2-3, is EAGVAQSPRYKIIEKRQSVAFWCNPISGHATLYWYQQILGQGPKLLIQFQNNGVVDDSQLPKDRFSAERLKGVDSTLKIQPAKLEDSAVYLCASSILGGKAADTQYFGPGTRLTVL.

The chain couples TRBV25-1 to TRBJ2-5; D may be TRBD2 (6 bases). CDR3 length equals 12 residues. Germline V gene lookup returns CDR1 MGHDK and CDR2 SYGVNS. With 9 bases removed from V and 4 bases from J, the gap between germline ends came to 12 bases. DNA of the CDR3: TGTGCCAGTGACGGGGGATCAGAGACCCAGTACTTC. Translation: CASDGGSETQYF.

The chain employs TRBV28 and TRBJ1-5; D gene ambiguous. The CDR3 consists of 11 residues. The ends were cut back, 7 bases at V and 3 bases at J, with 4 bases in the middle. Looked up from germline, CDR1 is MDHEN and CDR2 is SYDVKM. In DNA form, the CDR3 reads TGTGCCAGCAATGACAATCAGCCCCAGCATTTT. Amino acid sequence: CASNDNQPQHF.

This chain connects TRBV10-3 to TRBJ2-7; D gene ambiguous. The CDR3 sequence is 12 residues long. Trimming removed 10 bases at V and 6 bases at J, with 16 bases between. In germline, CDR1 is ENHRY, CDR2 SYGVKD. The CDR3 reads CATAPPSTEQYF. The CDR3 DNA sequence: TGTGCCACCGCGCCGCCAAGTACCGAGCAGTACTTC.